This entry features one T cell receptor (beta chain) sequence. Its antigen is still unknown. Sequencing used immunoSEQ multiplex PCR; TCRdb keeps in-frame clones, though not all of them. The sample gives about 1.5 million clones, 95% to 99% of which show up once; about 0.45% is in the top ten. V lost 5 bases to trimming and J lost 9 bases, with 11 bases between them. CDR1 and CDR2 (germline): SQVTM, ANQGSEA. The length of the CDR3 is 11 residues. This sample was taken from a study of shared clonotypes between healthy human individuals. Findings and caveats of the study: When compared with the clonotypes that were shared by all four sorted-subset donors, the non-shared clonotypes turned out to have lower generation probabilities. Clonotype sharing among donors likely depends on sequencing depth.

The sequenced material came from naive CD4+ T cells sorted from blood. This sample's subset: CD45RA+ positively selected. The clonotype comes from a man aged 25 to 45 in good health. The rearrangement links TRBV29-1 to TRBJ2-1; unclear D gene. CDR3 bases: TGCAGCGTTATCGAGGCTATTGAGCAGTTCTTC. Its translation: CSVIEAIEQFF.